Sequencing of this TCR beta chain was carried out in a study of tumor-infiltrating lymphocytes in localized non-small cell lung cancer. Across the whole study: Patients included smokers and never-smokers with various histologies, some sampled after neoadjuvant chemotherapy. Tumor tissue and non-adjacent uninvolved lung came from each patient. Points from the study as a whole: TCR sequencing covered a subset of patients with enough tissue.

On this clone: The antigen remains unidentified.

V shed 4 bases, J shed 0 bases, and the junction held 7 bases outside the gene matches. Germline loops: CDR1 SGHTA, CDR2 FQGNSA. The CDR3 is 16 residues long. Measured with immunoSEQ multiplex PCR; TCRdb has only the in-frame clones, and not every one. Among more than 2,500 clones, more than 35% were seen once, and the ten largest hold approximately 19%. This chain uses TRBV7-2 with TRBJ1-1; 8 nucleotides agree with TRBD1. Material for sequencing was uninvolved lung tissue not adjacent to the tumor. The TCR was taken from a human donor with non-small cell lung cancer. The CDR3 DNA reads as TGTGCCAGCAGCTCGGACAGGGCACTGATGAACACTGAAGCTTTCTTT. It is translated as CASSSDRALMNTEAFF.